This T cell receptor (beta chain) stems from a study of T-cell reconstitution after alpha-beta-depleted transplantation in children. This clonotype was observed a handful of times. Preparation of the TCRbeta library was carried out with unique molecular identifiers. TCRdb fed the PCR reads into MiXCR, producing one record per CDR3 protein. Here the sample spans 500,000 to 600,000 distinct CDR3 sequences, approximately 32% being singletons. The CDR3 totals 15 residues. Germline assignment: CDR1 SGHTA and CDR2 FQGNSA. Trimming removed 0 bases at V and 0 bases at J, with 9 bases between. The clonotype comes from a human donor who donated a stem cell graft to a child with aplastic anemia. V and J are TRBV7-2 and TRBJ2-7; D ambiguous. Here the sequenced sample was PBMCs from the stem cell graft donor, taken from the stem cell graft. CDR3 coding DNA: TGTGCCAGCAGCTTAGCCTTCACGAGCTCCTACGAGCAGTACGTC. Protein: CASSLAFTSSYEQYV.